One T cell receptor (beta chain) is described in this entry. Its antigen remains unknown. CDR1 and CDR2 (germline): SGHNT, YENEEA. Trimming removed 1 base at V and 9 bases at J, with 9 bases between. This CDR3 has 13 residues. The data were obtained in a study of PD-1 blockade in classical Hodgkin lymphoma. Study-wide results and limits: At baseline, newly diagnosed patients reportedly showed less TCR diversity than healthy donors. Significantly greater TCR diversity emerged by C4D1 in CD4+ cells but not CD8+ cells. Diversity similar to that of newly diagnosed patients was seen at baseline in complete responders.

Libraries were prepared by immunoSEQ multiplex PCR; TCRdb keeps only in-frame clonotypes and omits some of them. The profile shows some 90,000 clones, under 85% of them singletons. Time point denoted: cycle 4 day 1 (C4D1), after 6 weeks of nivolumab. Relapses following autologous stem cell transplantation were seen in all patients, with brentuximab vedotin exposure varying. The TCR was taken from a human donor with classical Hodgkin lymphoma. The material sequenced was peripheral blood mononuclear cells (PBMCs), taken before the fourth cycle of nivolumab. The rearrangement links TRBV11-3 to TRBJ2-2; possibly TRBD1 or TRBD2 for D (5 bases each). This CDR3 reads CASSLGGTRELFF. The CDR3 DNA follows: TGTGCCAGCAGCTTAGGGGGGACCAGGGAGCTGTTTTTT.